This TCR beta chain was captured in a study of cytomegalovirus exposure and HLA in healthy donors. Across the study: In a later analysis, it was reported that the approximately 120 validation repertoires had been produced on the same platform as the 550 to 700 repertoires belonging to the first cohort. Study observations and caveats: The majority of TCR sequences were rare, yet some public TCRs appeared in many donors.

With respect to this clone: Its specificity is unknown.

An approximately 120-subject validation cohort, separate from the approximately 720-subject first cohort, supplied the donors. From germline, CDR1 is LNHDA and CDR2 SQIVND (reference sequence). The CDR3 contains 13 residues. V was pared by 6 bases and J by 3 bases, with 3 bases of the junction left unmatched. Produced via immunoSEQ multiplex PCR; TCRdb's table is partial and in-frame only. Seen here are more than 85,000 clones, roughly 88% observed once, and the top ten hold almost 1.5%. The chain combines TRBV19 with TRBJ1-1; TRBD1 matches at 8 bases. This receptor was identified in a woman younger than 45 in good health and CMV-seropositive. Sequencing input: PBMCs. The CDR3 loop reads CASRVDRDTEAFF. DNA of the CDR3: TGTGCCAGTAGGGTGGACAGGGACACTGAAGCTTTCTTT.